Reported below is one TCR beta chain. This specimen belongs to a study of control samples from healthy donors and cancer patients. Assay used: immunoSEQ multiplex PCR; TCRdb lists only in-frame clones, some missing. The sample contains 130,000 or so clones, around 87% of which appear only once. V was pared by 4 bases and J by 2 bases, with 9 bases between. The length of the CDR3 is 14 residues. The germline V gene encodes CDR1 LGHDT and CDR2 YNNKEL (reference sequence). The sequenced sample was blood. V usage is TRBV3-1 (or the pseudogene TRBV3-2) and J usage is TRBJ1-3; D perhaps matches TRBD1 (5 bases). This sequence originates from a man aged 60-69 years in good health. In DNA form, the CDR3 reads TGTGCCAGCAGCCTGGGGACGGCTGGAAACACCATATATTTT. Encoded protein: CASSLGTAGNTIYF.